This is a list of T cell receptor beta chains from one sample in a study of cytomegalovirus exposure and HLA in healthy donors. Profiling relied on immunoSEQ multiplex PCR, and the TCRdb table lists in-frame clones only, not all of them. Among 35,000 to 45,000 clones listed, 82% were seen once. Sample: PBMCs. The source is a woman aged 18-29 years in good health and CMV-seropositive. The CDR3 runs from the conserved cysteine through the conserved F or W. The D gene is left open where the match is weak. The listing skips clone size in some rows; elsewhere it reads once, few, many or a size class.

V gene,clone size,D gene,J gene,CDR3 DNA,CDR3 protein
TRBV7-7,-,TRBD1,TRBJ2-7,TGTGCTAGCAGCTCCGGACAGGGCGGCTACGAGCAGTACTTC,CASSSGQGGYEQYF
TRBV4-1,-,-,TRBJ2-1,TGCGCCAGCAGCCAAGACAAATCAGGGAGGGGGGGTTTTTACAATGAGCAGTTCTTC,CASSQDKSGRGGFYNEQFF
TRBV4-3,-,-,TRBJ1-5,TGCGCCAGCAGCCAAGGCCAGGGGCACCAGCCCCAGCATTTT,CASSQGQGHQPQHF
TRBV5-1,-,-,TRBJ2-1,TGCGCCAGCAGCCTATATCCGGACAGTTATTACAATGAGCAGTTCTTC,CASSLYPDSYYNEQFF
TRBV29-1,few,-,TRBJ1-1,TGCAGCGTTATCCAGAACACTGAAGCTTTCTTT,CSVIQNTEAFF
TRBV4-1,few,-,TRBJ1-4,TGCGCCAGCAGCCAAGTTGCACAGGGAGATGAAAAACTGTTTTTT,CASSQVAQGDEKLFF
TRBV6-5,-,TRBD2,TRBJ2-3,TGTGCCAGCAGTTACCTTAGCGGGAGGGCAGCAGATACGCAGTATTTT,CASSYLSGRAADTQYF
TRBV23-1,few,TRBD1,TRBJ1-4,TGCGCCAGCAAGTACCCCGGGACAGGTAATGAAAAACTGTTTTTT,CASKYPGTGNEKLFF
TRBV4-2,few,TRBD1,TRBJ1-6,TGTGCCAGCAGCCCGACAGGGGATAATTCACCCCTCCACTTT,CASSPTGDNSPLHF
TRBV5-6,few,-,TRBJ1-5,TGTGCCAGCAGCTTGTTGCAGGGCGGATCGGATCAGCCCCAGCATTTT,CASSLLQGGSDQPQHF
TRBV5-1,-,TRBD1,TRBJ2-1,TGCGCCAGCAGCTGGGGACAGGGGGCCTACAATGAGCAGTTCTTC,CASSWGQGAYNEQFF
TRBV5-8,few,TRBD1,TRBJ2-4,TGTGCCAGCAGCCAGCGACAGGGGGGTCTTCAGTACTTC,CASSQRQGGLQYF
TRBV19,few,-,TRBJ2-3,TGTGCCAGTTCGGGACACAACACAGATACGCAGTATTTT,CASSGHNTDTQYF
TRBV4-2,few,-,TRBJ2-3,TGTGCCAGCAGCCAAGATGAAGGGAGCAGCACAGATACGCAGTATTTT,CASSQDEGSSTDTQYF
TRBV5-4,-,-,TRBJ2-4,TGTGCCAGCAGCCCCGGACAGTCGGGCGAACATCTAGCCAAAAACATTCAGTACTTC,CASSPGQSGEHLAKNIQYF
TRBV19,-,TRBD1,TRBJ2-2,TGTGCCAGTAGTATCCCCCAGGGGGCCGGGGAGCTGTTTTTT,CASSIPQGAGELFF
TRBV15,once,-,TRBJ2-7,TGTGCCACCAGCAGAGCAGGGATTTCCTCCTACGAGCAGTACTTC,CATSRAGISSYEQYF
TRBV9,-,TRBD1,TRBJ1-4,TGTGCCAGCAGCCGAAACAGGGGAACTAATGAAAAACTGTTTTTT,CASSRNRGTNEKLFF
TRBV7-6,once,-,TRBJ1-2,TGTGCCAGCAGCTCGACAGTAGGTTATGGCTACACCTTC,CASSSTVGYGYTF
TRBV28,-,-,TRBJ2-3,TGTGCCAGCAGTCGGGAGTTGGGTCCGACAGATACGCAGTATTTT,CASSRELGPTDTQYF
TRBV19,-,-,TRBJ1-1,TGTGCCAGTAGGACCGGGACACGGCTCGGGGAAGATTTCTTT,CASRTGTRLGEDFF
TRBV15,-,TRBD1,TRBJ1-6,TGTGCCACCAGCAGAGTACAGACAGGGATTTCAAATTCACCCCCCCACTTT,CATSRVQTGISNSPPHF
TRBV15,-,-,TRBJ2-3,TGTGCCACCAGCACCCTTCTAGGAACGGATACGCAGTATTTT,CATSTLLGTDTQYF
TRBV14,-,-,TRBJ2-3,TGTGCCAGCAGCTCGGGACTGGGGCGTACGCAGTATTTT,CASSSGLGRTQYF
TRBV7-8,once,TRBD1,TRBJ1-2,TGTGCCAGCAGCTTAGGGGGACAGGGATTCCTATATGGCTACACCTTC,CASSLGGQGFLYGYTF
TRBV12-2,-,-,TRBJ2-5,TGTGCAAGTCGCTCCCTGGCACCCTGGGAGACCCAGTACTTC,CASRSLAPWETQYF
TRBV28,-,-,TRBJ2-5,TGTGCCAGCAGGTCCCCGACTAGTCCGGAGACCCAGTACTTC,CASRSPTSPETQYF
TRBV19,few,TRBD1,TRBJ2-5,TGTGCCAGTAGCCCCGGGACAGGGAGAATACTTCAAGAGACCCAGTACTTC,CASSPGTGRILQETQYF
TRBV19,-,TRBD1,TRBJ1-1,TGTGCCAGTGCCCGACAGGGGGGCACTGAAGCTTTCTTT,CASARQGGTEAFF
TRBV7-8,-,-,TRBJ2-1,TGTGCCAGCAGCTTTACGGAGGGAATTTACAATGAGCAGTTCTTC,CASSFTEGIYNEQFF
TRBV5-1,-,TRBD2,TRBJ2-7,TGCGCCAGCAGCCGTAGCGGGAGTTTCGAGCAGTACTTC,CASSRSGSFEQYF
TRBV27,-,-,TRBJ2-7,TGTGCCAGCAGTCCGCGAGACCGTCGCGGGGAGCAGTACTTC,CASSPRDRRGEQYF
TRBV7-9,-,TRBD1,TRBJ2-3,TGTGCCAGCAGCACCGGACAGGGCACAGATACGCAGTATTTT,CASSTGQGTDTQYF
TRBV7-8,-,TRBD1,TRBJ2-2,TGTGCCAGCAGGGGGGGGACAGGGGGCGCTTGGGCCGGGGAGCTGTTTTTT,CASRGGTGGAWAGELFF
TRBV6-6,-,TRBD2,TRBJ2-3,TGTGCCAGCAACTGGGGACTAGATACAGATACGCAGTATTTT,CASNWGLDTDTQYF
TRBV6-4,-,TRBD1,TRBJ2-3,TGTGCCAGCAGTGACGGGACAGGGAGCACAGATACGCAGTATTTT,CASSDGTGSTDTQYF
TRBV7-6,-,TRBD2,TRBJ2-3,TGTGCCAGCAGCTTAGGCCTTGGGGGAGCGGGGGGCACAGACAGCACAGATACGCAGTATTTT,CASSLGLGGAGGTDSTDTQYF
TRBV5-6,-,TRBD2,TRBJ2-7,TGTGCCAGCAGCTTTACGTTTAGCGGGGAGGACCCTTCATACGAGCAGTACTTC,CASSFTFSGEDPSYEQYF
TRBV25-1,-,TRBD1,TRBJ2-7,TGTGCCAGCAGGGGGGTCGGAGACAGGGGGCGGACCTACGAGCAGTACTTC,CASRGVGDRGRTYEQYF
TRBV18,-,TRBD1,TRBJ1-4,TGTGCCAGCTCACCGGAAGGGACAGCAACTAATGAAAAACTGTTTTTT,CASSPEGTATNEKLFF
TRBV11-2,-,-,TRBJ1-4,TGTGCCAGCAGCTTATATGGGGGGTATTCGGTTGCTAATGAAAAACTGTTTTTT,CASSLYGGYSVANEKLFF
TRBV4-3,few,TRBD2,TRBJ2-3,TGCGCCAGCAGCCAGATACCCGGGCTAGCGGGGGGGCGTGGCACAGATACGCAGTATTTT,CASSQIPGLAGGRGTDTQYF
TRBV18,-,-,TRBJ1-1,TGTGCCAGCTCACCACCGGCGGGGGAAGCTTTCTTT,CASSPPAGEAFF
TRBV5-4,-,-,TRBJ1-1,TGTGCCAGCAGCCAAGACGGGGACACTGAAGCTTTCTTT,CASSQDGDTEAFF